This TCR beta chain was recovered during a study of breast tumors, draining lymph nodes, adjacent tissues. The study, taken as a whole, reports: Findings are consistent with lymph node origin and intratumoral expansion of most tumor T cells.

Each CDR3 protein gets one entry after TCRdb re-called the multiplex PCR reads with MiXCR. There are tens of thousands of distinct CDR3 sequences in the sample; around 30% occur only once, and about 8% lies in the top ten. Details on this clonotype: The target antigen is unknown. A read error is possible here, since a much larger clone lies one base away.

Axillary draining lymph nodes of breast cancer patients supplied the node samples. The CDR3 is 14 amino acids. Losses at the gene ends were 0 bases for V and 10 bases for J; bases not matched to a gene: 4. The germline V gene has CDR1 SGHRS and CDR2 YFSETQ. This chain connects TRBV5-1 to TRBJ1-5; TRBD1 aligns across 10 bases. The sample consisted of axillary lymph node tissue. The TCR was taken from a female donor with breast cancer. Some clones in this sample may be carry-over from other donors' samples. The CDR3 DNA sequence: TGCGCCAGCAGCTTGGGACAGGGGGCTCACCCCCAGCATTTT. Amino acids: CASSLGQGAHPQHF.